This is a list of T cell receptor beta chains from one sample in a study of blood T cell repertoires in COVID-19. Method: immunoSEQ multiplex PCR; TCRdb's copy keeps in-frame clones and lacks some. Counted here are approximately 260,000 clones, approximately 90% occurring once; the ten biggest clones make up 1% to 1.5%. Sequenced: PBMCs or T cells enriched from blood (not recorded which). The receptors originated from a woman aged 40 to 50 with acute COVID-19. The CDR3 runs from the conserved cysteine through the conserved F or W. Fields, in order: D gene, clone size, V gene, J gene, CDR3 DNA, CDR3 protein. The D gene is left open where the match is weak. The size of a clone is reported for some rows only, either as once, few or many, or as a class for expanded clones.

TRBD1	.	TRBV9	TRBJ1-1	TGTGCCAGCAAGCCCGACAGGGCCAACACTGAAGCTTTCTTT	CASKPDRANTEAFF
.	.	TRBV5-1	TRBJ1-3	TGCGCCAGCAGCTTGGACGCAGGGGCAAATGGAAACACCATATATTTT	CASSLDAGANGNTIYF
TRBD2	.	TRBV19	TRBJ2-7	TGTGCCATTACCTACTCCCGGCTAGCGGGAGCTTGGAACGAGCAGTACTTC	CAITYSRLAGAWNEQYF
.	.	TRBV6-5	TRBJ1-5	TGTGCCAGCCGGGACACTCATCGTCGGCCCCAGCATTTT	CASRDTHRRPQHF
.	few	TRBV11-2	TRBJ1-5	TGTGCCAGCAGCTTAGATTTGGGGGGAGATAGCAATCAGCCCCAGCATTTT	CASSLDLGGDSNQPQHF
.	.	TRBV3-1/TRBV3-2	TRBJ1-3	TGTGCCAGCAGCCAAGCAGCAGGGAGAAACACCATATATTTT	CASSQAAGRNTIYF
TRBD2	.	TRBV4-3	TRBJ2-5	TGCGCCAGCAGCCAAGATTGGGGAATTAGGAGCGGGAGGGGGATAGGGACCCAGTACTTC	CASSQDWGIRSGRGIGTQYF
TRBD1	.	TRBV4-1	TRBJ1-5	TGCGCCAGCAGCCAGGAGGCCAGGGGGCATCAGCCCCAGCATTTT	CASSQEARGHQPQHF
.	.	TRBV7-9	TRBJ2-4	TGTGCCAGCAGCCCGCCCGGACAGCGTCAAAACATTCAGTACTTC	CASSPPGQRQNIQYF
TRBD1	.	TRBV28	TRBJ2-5	TGTGCCAGCAGTTCGCTCGAGACAGGGATCAACCAAGAGACCCAGTACTTC	CASSSLETGINQETQYF
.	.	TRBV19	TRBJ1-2	TGTGCCAGTAGTATAGGGGGCGGCTACACCTTC	CASSIGGGYTF
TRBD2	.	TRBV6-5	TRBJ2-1	TGTGCCAGCAGCTTTCGACTAGCGGGACATTATGAGCAGTTCTTC	CASSFRLAGHYEQFF
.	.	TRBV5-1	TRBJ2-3	TGCGCCAGCAGCCCCATGGCTCGGGGGGCGGCAGATACGCAGTATTTT	CASSPMARGAADTQYF
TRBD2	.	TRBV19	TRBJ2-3	TGTGCCAGTAGTGTACGAGCGGGGGCCACAGATACGCAGTATTTT	CASSVRAGATDTQYF
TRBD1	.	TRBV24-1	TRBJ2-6	TGTGCCACCAGTGACGTAGGGACAGCTGGGGCCAACGTCCTGACTTTC	CATSDVGTAGANVLTF
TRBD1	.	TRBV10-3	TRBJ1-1	TGTGCCATCAACCCGACAGGGATGAACACTGAAGCTTTCTTT	CAINPTGMNTEAFF
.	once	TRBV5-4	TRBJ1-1	TGTGCCAGCCTGAGCAACACTGAAGCTTTCTTT	CASLSNTEAFF
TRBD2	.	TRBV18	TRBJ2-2	TGTGCCAGCTCACCACAGCGGGAGACAACCGGGGAGCTGTTTTTT	CASSPQRETTGELFF
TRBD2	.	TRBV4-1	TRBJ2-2	TGCGCCAGCAGGTCACTTCCCGGGGTACTAGCGGGAGGGAACACCGGGGAGCTGTTTTTT	CASRSLPGVLAGGNTGELFF
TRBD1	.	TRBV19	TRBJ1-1	TGTGCCAGTATTAGGGGACAGGGGGCCAGAAACACTGAAGCTTTCTTT	CASIRGQGARNTEAFF
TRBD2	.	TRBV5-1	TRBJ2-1	TGCGCCAGCAGCAAAAAATTAATCCTAGCGGGGGAAACTCTATCTGACTCCTACAATGAGCAGTTCTTC	CASSKKLILAGETLSDSYNEQFF
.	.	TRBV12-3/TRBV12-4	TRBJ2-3	TGTGCCAGCAATTTTGGAGGAGATACGCAGTATTTT	CASNFGGDTQYF